Sequencing of this T cell receptor (beta chain) was carried out in a study of Ad26.COV2.S vaccination and SARS-CoV-2 variants. Measured with immunoSEQ multiplex PCR; TCRdb has only the in-frame clones, and not every one. The sample comprises 300,000 to 400,000 clones, 88% of which are singletons, and approximately 5.9% rests with the top ten. With 5 bases removed from V and 4 bases from J, the gap between germline ends came to 20 bases. Per the germline V gene, CDR1 is SGHAT and CDR2 is FQNNGV. CDR3 length equals 16 residues. The treatment is: about 20 received Ad26.COV2.S at low or high dose, single or two shots; about 5 received placebo; per-sample allocation not given. Specimens were obtained on day 63 following the first vaccine or placebo injection.

This chain joins TRBV11-2 and TRBJ1-1, with a weak D call TRBD1 (5 bases). Sequenced here: peripheral blood, sampled in a trial of Ad26.COV2.S vaccine versus placebo. This clonotype was obtained from a person aged 18-60 years who received the Ad26.COV2.S COVID-19 vaccine or a placebo. In nucleotides, the CDR3 is TGTGCCAGCAGCCCGAGGCCAGGGCCAGAAGGCACTGAAGCTTTCTTT. Its translation is CASSPRPGPEGTEAFF.